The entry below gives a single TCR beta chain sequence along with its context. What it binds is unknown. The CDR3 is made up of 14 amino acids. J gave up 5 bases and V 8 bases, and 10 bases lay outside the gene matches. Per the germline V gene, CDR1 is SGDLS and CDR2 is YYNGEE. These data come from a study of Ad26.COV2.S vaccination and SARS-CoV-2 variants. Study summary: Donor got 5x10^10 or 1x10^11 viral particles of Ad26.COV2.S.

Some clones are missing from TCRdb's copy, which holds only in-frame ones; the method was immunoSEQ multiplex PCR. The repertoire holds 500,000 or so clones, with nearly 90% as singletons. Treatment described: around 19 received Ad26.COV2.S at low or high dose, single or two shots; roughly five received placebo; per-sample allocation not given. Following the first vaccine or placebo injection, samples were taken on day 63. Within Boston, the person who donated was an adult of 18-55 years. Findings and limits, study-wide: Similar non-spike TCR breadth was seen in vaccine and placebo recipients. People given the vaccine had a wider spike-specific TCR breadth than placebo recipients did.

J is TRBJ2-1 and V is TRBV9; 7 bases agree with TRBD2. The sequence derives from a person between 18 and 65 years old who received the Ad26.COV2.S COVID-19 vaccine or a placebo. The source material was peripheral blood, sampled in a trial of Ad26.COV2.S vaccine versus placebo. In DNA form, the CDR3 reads TGTGCCAGGACCAGAGGACTAGAAGACAATGAGCAGTTCTTC. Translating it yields CARTRGLEDNEQFF. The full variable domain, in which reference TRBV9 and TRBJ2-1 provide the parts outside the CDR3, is DSGVTQTPKHLITATGQRVTLRCSPRSGDLSVYWYQQSLDQGLQFLIQYYNGEERAKGNILERFSAQQFPDLHSELNLSSLELGDSALYFCARTRGLEDNEQFFGPGTRLTVL.